The 13 T cell receptor beta chains in this list originate from one sample, sequenced in a study of blood T cells in healthy people across ages (dated by TCRdb to the mid-2010s). Receptors were amplified or captured by 5' RACE. Sequenced on an Illumina HiSeq 2500. A second PCR of about 6 to 11 cycles was performed with a sample-barcoded 5' primer and a J-beta primer mix. TCRdb reran the public reads through fastp at Q25 and MiXCR, keeping productive beta chains. Rows merge per CDR3 protein into single entries with the most common DNA and genes. The sample table records about 1.5 million distinct CDR3 sequences; around 40% of these occur just once. Approximately 4% of the sample rests with the top ten. Input material: blood. The receptors stem from a woman under 30 in good health.

The sample holds one count of this clonotype. This chain links TRBV7-9 with TRBJ2-3; TRBD1 agrees at 9 bases. CDR3 size: 15 residues. Germline CDR1 reads SEHNR; CDR2 reads FQNEAQ (reference sequence). Losses at the gene ends were 3 bases for V and 3 bases for J; bases not matched to a gene: 4. This CDR3 reads CASSLGTGWTDTQYF. CDR3 sequence (DNA): TGTGCCAGCAGCTTGGGGACAGGGTGGACAGATACGCAGTATTTT.

The chain recombines TRBV7-9 with TRBJ2-3; D gene ambiguous. The CDR3 totals 17 residues. Trimming removed 5 bases at V and 2 bases at J, with 20 bases between. Germline CDR1 and CDR2: SEHNR and FQNEAQ (reference sequence). The CDR3 is CASSPHRIGVSTDTQYF. The CDR3 region has the DNA TGTGCCAGCAGCCCCCACCGGATAGGCGTCTCCACAGATACGCAGTATTTT.

This chain joins TRBV2 and TRBJ2-1, with 12 positions matching TRBD1. The germline CDR1 and CDR2 sequences are SNHLY and FYNNEI. J gave up 9 bases and V 6 bases, and 6 bases lay outside the gene matches. CDR3 length: 14 amino acids. CDR3 sequence: CASSRDRGRSEQFF. As DNA, the CDR3 is TGTGCCAGCAGCCGGGACAGGGGGCGATCTGAGCAGTTCTTC.

The table lists this clonotype with a few counts. The chain couples TRBV11-2 to TRBJ1-5; TRBD1 might be the D (5 bases). CDR1 and CDR2 from the germline V gene are SGHAT and FQNNGV. V lost 0 bases to trimming and J lost 6 bases, with 12 bases between them. The CDR3 is made up of 15 amino acids. The CDR3 nucleotides are TGTGCCAGCAGCTTAGACCCTACAGGTGGTCAGCCCCAGCATTTT. It translates to CASSLDPTGGQPQHF.

This chain joins TRBV7-2 and TRBJ2-3; 7 positions agree with TRBD2. This CDR3 is 16 amino acids long. Unmatched junction bases numbered 5, after V lost 2 bases and J lost 0 bases. Germline CDR1 reads SGHTA; CDR2 reads FQGNSA. CDR3 loop: CASSLRQRGSTDTQYF. The CDR3 nucleotides read TGTGCCAGCAGCTTACGGCAGCGGGGAAGCACAGATACGCAGTATTTT. The full variable domain, with the rest looked up from reference TRBV7-2 and TRBJ2-3, is GAGVSQSPSNKVTEKGKDVELRCDPISGHTALYWYRQSLGQGLEFLIYFQGNSAPDKSGLPSDRFSAERTGGSVSTLTIQRTQQEDSAVYLCASSLRQRGSTDTQYFGPGTRLTVL.

The rearrangement links TRBV4-3 to TRBJ2-5; 10 bases fit TRBD2. Germline trimming cut 0 bases from V and 5 bases from J; bases unmatched to any gene: 6. Germline V gene data show CDR1 as LGHNA and CDR2 as YSLEER. The CDR3 has 16 residues. DNA for the CDR3: TGCGCCAGCAGCCAAGATCTTGGACTAGCGGTGGAGACCCAGTACTTC. Translating it yields CASSQDLGLAVETQYF.

The chain links TRBV7-8 to TRBJ2-3, with D perhaps matching TRBD2 (7 bases). CDR1 is SGHVS, CDR2 FQNEAQ, per germline. This CDR3 has 15 residues. The V end lost 0 bases, the J end lost 5 bases, and 12 bases lay between the germline ends. CDR3 sequence (DNA): TGTGCCAGCAGCTTAGCTGCGGGGGCGAGAGATACGCAGTATTTT. Translation gives CASSLAAGARDTQYF. Full variable domain (outside the CDR3, taken from reference TRBV7-8 and TRBJ2-3): GAGVSQSPRYKVAKRGQDVALRCDPISGHVSLFWYQQALGQGPEFLTYFQNEAQLDKSGLPSDRFFAERPEGSVSTLKIQRTQQEDSAVYLCASSLAAGARDTQYFGPGTRLTVL.

The chain is built from TRBV12-3 or TRBV12-4 and TRBJ1-1; tentative D call: TRBD1 (6 bases). V lost 2 bases, J lost 0 bases, and 22 bases lay in between. The CDR3 is made up of 19 amino acids. The DNA of the CDR3 is TGTGCCAGCAGTTTATTATGGGGGGCAGGCAGGTTTATGAACACTGAAGCTTTCTTT. It is translated as CASSLLWGAGRFMNTEAFF.

CDR3 bases: TGCGCCAGCAGTCGGACGGTCCGGGAGTATAATTCACCCCTCCACTTT. Protein sequence: CASSRTVREYNSPLHF. The genes are TRBV4-3 and TRBJ1-6; D gene unclear. Germline CDR1 is LGHNA and CDR2 is YSLEER. The CDR3 is 16 residues long. V lost 6 bases and J 4 bases, leaving 16 bases between the germline ends.

The sample holds a few counts of this clonotype. V is TRBV10-3 and J is TRBJ2-5; 10 bases line up with TRBD2. Germline V gene lookup returns CDR1 ENHRY and CDR2 SYGVKD. With 10 bases clipped from V and 3 bases from J, the junction kept 5 bases outside the gene matches. The CDR3 covers 13 residues. This CDR3 reads CATNLAGEETQYF. The CDR3 DNA reads TGTGCCACTAATCTAGCGGGAGAAGAGACCCAGTACTTC.

V and J are TRBV20-1 and TRBJ2-1; D is ambiguous. V lost 0 bases and J lost 6, with 6 bases in between. This CDR3 comprises 12 residues. Germline V lookup: CDR1 DFQATT, CDR2 SNEGSKA (reference sequence). Written as DNA, the CDR3 is TGCAGTGCTAGAGAAGGGTTCAATGAGCAGTTCTTC. It is translated as CSAREGFNEQFF.

The chain combines TRBV6-2 or TRBV6-3 with TRBJ1-5, with 9 nucleotides matching TRBD1. CDR3 length equals 15 residues. Germline values: CDR1 MNHEY, CDR2 SVGEGT. V shed 5 bases, J shed 5 bases, and the junction held 7 bases outside the gene matches. CDR3 sequence reads: CASSQQQGAYQPQHF. The CDR3 DNA is TGTGCCAGCAGTCAACAACAGGGGGCTTATCAGCCCCAGCATTTT.

The chain has TRBV18 and TRBJ1-1, with D possibly TRBD1 on 5 matching bases. The CDR3 loop spans 16 amino acids. Trimming took 3 bases from V and 4 from J, leaving 18 bases between them. Germline V gene lookup returns CDR1 KGHSH and CDR2 LQKENI. The chain's CDR3 is CASSPTGGRRATEAFF. In nucleotides, the CDR3 is TGTGCCAGCTCACCTACAGGTGGCCGACGAGCCACTGAAGCTTTCTTT.